This T cell receptor (beta chain) was sequenced in a study of OX40 agonist ivuxolimab in advanced cancers. Sequencing was performed with immunoSEQ multiplex PCR; in TCRdb, only in-frame clones are kept and a portion is missing. This sample yields some 75,000 clones, of which about 85% are seen a single time; under 3.5% belongs to the top ten. The sequence derives from an adult with an advanced solid tumor such as melanoma, head and neck, liver or kidney cancer. The sequencing used CD4+ or CD8+ T cells sorted from blood, collected in a trial of the OX40 agonist ivuxolimab.

The CDR3 DNA reads as TGTGCCATCAGTAGGGCAGGGGGGGGAGAGACCCAGTACTTC. It encodes CAISRAGGGETQYF. V and J are TRBV10-3 and TRBJ2-5, with D perhaps being TRBD1 or TRBD2 (7 bases each). V was clipped by 5 bases and J by 4 bases, with 14 bases between them. CDR1 is ENHRY and CDR2 is SYGVKD in the germline V gene. CDR3 size: 14 residues.